The source of this T cell receptor beta chain is a study of Ad26.COV2.S vaccination and SARS-CoV-2 variants. General study points: Spike-specific responses of CD8+ and CD4+ T cells were reported to display substantial breadth after vaccination. Similar non-spike TCR breadth was observed in recipients of vaccine and of placebo. Ad26.COV2.S recipients had broader spike-specific TCRs (P = 0.0014). Total responses of T cells may have been underestimated by the analyses of TCR breadth and depth.

The CDR3 is 13 residues long. The germline V and J ends were trimmed by 2 bases and 4 bases, with 6 bases remaining between them. CDR1 and CDR2 from the germline V gene are KGHSH and LQKENI. To note about this clone: Its specificity is not known.

Some clones are missing from TCRdb's copy, which holds only in-frame ones; the method was immunoSEQ multiplex PCR. Of about 140,000 clones in the sample, 75% to 90% are singletons; the top ten hold 5%. The sequenced sample was peripheral blood, obtained after recovery from COVID-19. The source of this sequence is a human donor who had recovered from COVID-19. This chain joins TRBV18 and TRBJ1-5, with D possibly TRBD1 on 5 matching bases. The CDR3 bases are TGTGCCAGCTCACCAGGGGGGAATCAGCCCCAGCATTTT. Its translation: CASSPGGNQPQHF.